These T cell receptor beta chains were read from a single sample in a study of blood T cell repertoires in COVID-19. The assay was immunoSEQ multiplex PCR, and TCRdb's table has in-frame clones only and misses some. The sample has around 310,000 clones, about 89% seen once. The sample was PBMCs or T cells enriched from blood (not recorded which). The origin of the receptors is a woman aged 35 to 49 who had recovered from COVID-19. CDR3s leave out the opening cysteine and the closing phenylalanine or tryptophan.

ASSLRQGSGNTIY,TRBV11-3,TRBJ1-3
ASSLNAGDEQY,TRBV7-3,TRBJ2-7
ASSKDSSNQPQH,TRBV6-5,TRBJ1-5
ASTLSGTLNQPQH,TRBV27,TRBJ1-5
ASRTGLEQY,TRBV12-3/TRBV12-4,TRBJ2-7
ASSSSPLSSGSQETQY,TRBV5-1,TRBJ2-5
ATSDPGTSLHNEQF,TRBV24-1,TRBJ2-1
ATSRGGTGGPRG,TRBV15,TRBJ1-2
ASSFINTEAF,TRBV28,TRBJ1-1
ASSSLYNEQF,TRBV7-6,TRBJ2-1
AWSVMGSGQGNQPQH,TRBV30,TRBJ1-5
ASSLSGDRKLF,TRBV27,TRBJ1-4
AISESEELQPQH,TRBV10-3,TRBJ1-5
ASSQDYSSNSPLH,TRBV4-3,TRBJ1-6
ASSQDPGGQGIYNEQF,TRBV4-3,TRBJ2-1
ASSLRRDTQY,TRBV28,TRBJ2-3
AWSVGGGGGAKNIQY,TRBV30,TRBJ2-4
ASSLAGPAGEQF,TRBV7-9,TRBJ2-1
ASSRPGTGNNEQF,TRBV3-1/TRBV3-2,TRBJ2-1
ASSEDRGTNEQF,TRBV25-1,TRBJ2-1
ASSLMRGSSYEQY,TRBV7-3,TRBJ2-7
ASSLTSTDTQY,TRBV28,TRBJ2-3
ASSLAGGYSEQF,TRBV27,TRBJ2-1
ASSVRGAHEQY,TRBV25-1,TRBJ2-7
ASSLDLRGANYGYT,TRBV11-2,TRBJ1-2
ASSSGLADYNEQF,TRBV27,TRBJ2-1
ASSPGGTGTDTQY,TRBV18,TRBJ2-3
ASSLTGSVEAF,TRBV27,TRBJ1-1
ASSWDKSYEQY,TRBV5-1,TRBJ2-7
ASLPGTGGAYNSPLH,TRBV19,TRBJ1-6
ASSERAGNTIY,TRBV6-1,TRBJ1-3
ASSLRTSGRSQETQY,TRBV11-3,TRBJ2-5
ASSPRQGRSSYEQY,TRBV5-4,TRBJ2-7
ASSLERGITYNEQF,TRBV11-1,TRBJ2-1
ASSPRGTEAF,TRBV12-3/TRBV12-4,TRBJ1-1
ASSQGETGGNTIY,TRBV3-1/TRBV3-2,TRBJ1-3
ASSPLDRAGNTIY,TRBV28,TRBJ1-3
ASSMGKETQY,TRBV19,TRBJ2-5
ASLTGGWSNQPQH,TRBV28,TRBJ1-5
ASSPGTGGYEQY,TRBV4-3,TRBJ2-7
ASSEFGDTTDTQY,TRBV2,TRBJ2-3